This is a list of T cell receptor beta chains from one sample in a study of human T cells and chemical hapten exposure. TCRdb reanalysed the RACE reads using MiXCR and keeps one entry per CDR3 protein. The sample shows about 380,000 distinct CDR3 sequences, 4.8% of them seen only once. The specimen was whole blood, collected in connection with sensitization to the hapten diphenylcyclopropenone (DPC). The receptor set was obtained from a woman aged 45-60 years with alopecia areata. Some clones in this sample may be carry-over from other donors' samples. Each CDR3 is given with its conserved first and last residue. A D gene is named only where the DNA matches it firmly. The listing skips clone size in some rows; elsewhere it reads once, few, many or a size class.

clone size: .
D gene: .
J gene: TRBJ2-1
V gene: TRBV12-3/TRBV12-4
CDR3 protein: CASSLAMARGEFF
CDR3 DNA: TGTGCCAGCAGTTTAGCGATGGCCAGAGGGGAGTTCTTC

clone size: many
D gene: TRBD1
J gene: TRBJ2-2
V gene: TRBV5-1
CDR3 protein: CASSEPGQGFTGELFF
CDR3 DNA: TGCGCCAGCAGCGAGCCGGGACAGGGATTCACCGGGGAGCTGTTTTTT

clone size: .
D gene: TRBD1
J gene: TRBJ2-3
V gene: TRBV7-2
CDR3 protein: CASSPRPGGLSTDTQYF
CDR3 DNA: TGTGCCAGCAGCCCCCGACCAGGGGGCTTGAGCACAGATACGCAGTATTTT

clone size: few
D gene: TRBD2
J gene: TRBJ2-7
V gene: TRBV7-6
CDR3 protein: CASSLATSGGSYEQYF
CDR3 DNA: TGTGCCAGCAGCTTAGCTACTAGCGGGGGGTCCTACGAGCAGTACTTC

clone size: .
D gene: .
J gene: TRBJ2-3
V gene: TRBV7-2
CDR3 protein: CASSLVSGADTQYF
CDR3 DNA: TGTGCCAGCAGCTTAGTTTCAGGAGCAGATACGCAGTATTTT

clone size: many
D gene: .
J gene: TRBJ2-1
V gene: TRBV2
CDR3 protein: CASSERAEQFF
CDR3 DNA: TGTGCCAGCAGTGAAAGGGCTGAGCAGTTCTTC

clone size: many
D gene: TRBD1
J gene: TRBJ1-1
V gene: TRBV5-1
CDR3 protein: CASSPGTGPTEAFF
CDR3 DNA: TGCGCCAGCAGCCCCGGGACAGGGCCCACTGAAGCTTTCTTT

clone size: few
D gene: TRBD2
J gene: TRBJ2-3
V gene: TRBV3-1
CDR3 protein: CASSQTSGRYDTQYF
CDR3 DNA: TGTGCCAGCAGCCAAACTAGCGGGAGATATGATACGCAGTATTTT

clone size: .
D gene: .
J gene: TRBJ1-1
V gene: TRBV29-1
CDR3 protein: CSVAGLTEAFF
CDR3 DNA: TGCAGCGTTGCGGGATTGACTGAAGCTTTCTTT

clone size: many
D gene: TRBD1
J gene: TRBJ1-2
V gene: TRBV6-6
CDR3 protein: CASKDRPTYGYTF
CDR3 DNA: TGTGCCAGCAAGGACAGGCCCACCTATGGCTACACCTTC

clone size: many
D gene: .
J gene: TRBJ1-6
V gene: TRBV6-1
CDR3 protein: CASSEWGYNSPLHF
CDR3 DNA: TGTGCCAGCAGTGAATGGGGCTATAATTCACCCCTCCACTTT

clone size: .
D gene: TRBD1
J gene: TRBJ1-1
V gene: TRBV6-6
CDR3 protein: CASSSWTGMNTEAFF
CDR3 DNA: TGTGCCAGCAGTTCTTGGACAGGGATGAACACTGAAGCTTTCTTT

clone size: many
D gene: .
J gene: TRBJ2-3
V gene: TRBV30
CDR3 protein: CAWSKTGRGSTDTQYF
CDR3 DNA: TGTGCCTGGAGTAAGACAGGACGGGGAAGCACAGATACGCAGTATTTT

clone size: many
D gene: .
J gene: TRBJ1-1
V gene: TRBV7-2
CDR3 protein: CASSLAQGTVSTEAFF
CDR3 DNA: TGTGCCAGCAGCTTAGCGCAGGGGACGGTGAGCACTGAAGCTTTCTTT

clone size: many
D gene: .
J gene: TRBJ2-1
V gene: TRBV7-8
CDR3 protein: CASSLTRQTEQFF
CDR3 DNA: TGTGCCAGCAGCTTAACCCGGCAGACTGAGCAGTTCTTC

clone size: many
D gene: .
J gene: TRBJ1-5
V gene: TRBV20-1
CDR3 protein: CSARAGTSNQPQHF
CDR3 DNA: TGCAGTGCTAGGGCCGGGACAAGCAATCAGCCCCAGCATTTT

clone size: many
D gene: TRBD1
J gene: TRBJ1-4
V gene: TRBV5-6
CDR3 protein: CASSWGQGSEKLFF
CDR3 DNA: TGTGCCAGCAGCTGGGGACAGGGGAGTGAAAAACTGTTTTTT

clone size: few
D gene: .
J gene: TRBJ2-7
V gene: TRBV28
CDR3 protein: CASSSGGDPYEQYF
CDR3 DNA: TGTGCCAGCAGTTCCGGTGGGGACCCCTACGAGCAGTACTTC

clone size: many
D gene: .
J gene: TRBJ2-3
V gene: TRBV7-8
CDR3 protein: CASSFESGNTQYF
CDR3 DNA: TGTGCCAGCAGCTTCGAGAGCGGCAATACGCAGTATTTT

clone size: few
D gene: TRBD1
J gene: TRBJ1-5
V gene: TRBV28
CDR3 protein: CASSWTGGVNQPQHF
CDR3 DNA: TGTGCCAGCAGTTGGACAGGGGGCGTCAATCAGCCCCAGCATTTT

clone size: many
D gene: TRBD1
J gene: TRBJ1-4
V gene: TRBV28
CDR3 protein: CASREGTGNEKLFF
CDR3 DNA: TGTGCCAGCAGGGAAGGGACAGGAAATGAAAAACTGTTTTTT

clone size: many
D gene: TRBD2
J gene: TRBJ2-1
V gene: TRBV29-1
CDR3 protein: CSVGRERNEQFF
CDR3 DNA: TGCAGCGTTGGGCGGGAGCGAAATGAGCAGTTCTTC

clone size: many
D gene: .
J gene: TRBJ1-5
V gene: TRBV29-1
CDR3 protein: CSVGDSGNQPQHF
CDR3 DNA: TGCAGCGTTGGGGACTCGGGCAATCAGCCCCAGCATTTT

clone size: many
D gene: .
J gene: TRBJ2-5
V gene: TRBV11-1
CDR3 protein: CASSFTPGETQYF
CDR3 DNA: TGTGCCAGCAGCTTCACACCCGGTGAGACCCAGTACTTC

clone size: many
D gene: .
J gene: TRBJ1-1
V gene: TRBV28
CDR3 protein: CASSPYRTEGTEAFF
CDR3 DNA: TGTGCCAGCAGTCCCTACCGGACAGAGGGCACTGAAGCTTTCTTT

clone size: many
D gene: .
J gene: TRBJ1-1
V gene: TRBV20-1
CDR3 protein: CSASYGGSRAFF
CDR3 DNA: TGCAGTGCTAGTTATGGGGGATCGAGAGCTTTCTTT

clone size: many
D gene: .
J gene: TRBJ1-2
V gene: TRBV3-1
CDR3 protein: CASSQTAQSNYGYTF
CDR3 DNA: TGTGCCAGCAGCCAAACGGCACAGTCTAACTATGGCTACACCTTC

clone size: many
D gene: TRBD1
J gene: TRBJ2-1
V gene: TRBV7-6
CDR3 protein: CASSSTGASYNEQFF
CDR3 DNA: TGTGCCAGCAGCTCTACAGGGGCCTCCTACAATGAGCAGTTCTTC

clone size: many
D gene: TRBD1
J gene: TRBJ1-3
V gene: TRBV5-4
CDR3 protein: CASSYQDRGNTIYF
CDR3 DNA: TGTGCCAGCAGCTACCAGGACAGGGGAAACACCATATATTTT

clone size: many
D gene: TRBD2
J gene: TRBJ2-1
V gene: TRBV28
CDR3 protein: CASIAPFGGRTNNEQFF
CDR3 DNA: TGTGCCAGCATTGCCCCTTTTGGCGGGAGGACCAACAATGAGCAGTTCTTC

clone size: many
D gene: .
J gene: TRBJ1-3
V gene: TRBV25-1
CDR3 protein: CASMMHSADGNTIYF
CDR3 DNA: TGTGCCAGCATGATGCACAGTGCCGATGGAAACACCATATATTTT

clone size: few
D gene: TRBD1
J gene: TRBJ1-5
V gene: TRBV7-2
CDR3 protein: CASSKDRDRNQPQHF
CDR3 DNA: TGTGCCAGCAGCAAGGACAGGGATCGGAATCAGCCCCAGCATTTT

clone size: many
D gene: .
J gene: TRBJ1-1
V gene: TRBV12-3/TRBV12-4
CDR3 protein: CASSLSPGGTEAFF
CDR3 DNA: TGTGCCAGCAGTTTGAGTCCGGGGGGCACTGAAGCTTTCTTT

clone size: few
D gene: TRBD2
J gene: TRBJ2-1
V gene: TRBV27
CDR3 protein: CASRRGLAGATSYNEQFF
CDR3 DNA: TGTGCCAGCAGAAGGGGACTAGCGGGAGCCACCTCCTACAATGAGCAGTTCTTC

clone size: few
D gene: .
J gene: TRBJ2-3
V gene: TRBV10-3
CDR3 protein: CAISEYGGAGSTDTQYF
CDR3 DNA: TGTGCCATCAGTGAGTATGGAGGGGCTGGGTCCACAGATACGCAGTATTTT

clone size: few
D gene: TRBD2
J gene: TRBJ2-1
V gene: TRBV6-2/TRBV6-3
CDR3 protein: CASRGLWTSGSPFF
CDR3 DNA: TGTGCCAGCAGGGGCCTATGGACTAGCGGGAGTCCGTTCTTC

clone size: .
D gene: .
J gene: TRBJ2-1
V gene: TRBV19
CDR3 protein: CARPDRPLGAGEQFF
CDR3 DNA: TGTGCCAGACCCGATAGACCCCTAGGCGCAGGTGAGCAGTTCTTC

clone size: few
D gene: TRBD1
J gene: TRBJ2-1
V gene: TRBV11-2
CDR3 protein: CASRPTGGDYNEQFF
CDR3 DNA: TGTGCCAGCAGGCCGACAGGGGGAGACTACAATGAGCAGTTCTTC

clone size: few
D gene: .
J gene: TRBJ1-2
V gene: TRBV28
CDR3 protein: CASSLWTARGYTF
CDR3 DNA: TGTGCCAGCAGTTTATGGACGGCCCGGGGCTACACCTTC

clone size: few
D gene: TRBD2
J gene: TRBJ2-3
V gene: TRBV30
CDR3 protein: CAWTSGISDTQYF
CDR3 DNA: TGTGCCTGGACTAGCGGGATAAGTGATACGCAGTATTTT

clone size: .
D gene: .
J gene: TRBJ2-3
V gene: TRBV29-1
CDR3 protein: CSVVGSVDTQYF
CDR3 DNA: TGCAGCGTTGTGGGAAGTGTAGATACGCAGTATTTT